The T cell receptor (beta chain) described here comes from a study of Tregs in tolerant kidney transplant recipients. Notes on the study in general: Biological reproducibility was not directly addressed, but technical replication error appeared minimal. Activated donor B cell expansion appeared to reveal the most relevant donor-specific TCRbeta repertoire.

Germline values: CDR1 SGHVS, CDR2 FQNEAQ. The V gene lost 6 bases and the J gene lost 2 bases, with 11 bases spanning the gap. CDR3 length: 15 amino acids. Note on this clone: Its antigen is undetermined.

The assay was immunoSEQ multiplex PCR, and TCRdb's table has in-frame clones only and misses some. Seen here are fewer than 95,000 clones, 93% observed once, and the top ten hold roughly 1.7%. Mixed chimerism was transient after nonmyeloablative marrow transplants from related graft donors. The chain links TRBV7-8 to TRBJ2-6; the D gene is possibly TRBD1 (5 bases). The TCR sequence derives from a human patient who received a combined kidney and bone marrow transplant. Some T cells may have come from the graft donor. The sample here was CD4+ T cells from blood (PBMCs), taken 12 months after the transplant. The CDR3 region has the DNA TGTGCCAGCAGGGAACAGGCCGCTGGGGCCAACGTCCTGACTTTC. It yields the protein CASREQAAGANVLTF.